This T cell receptor (beta chain) was profiled in a study of PD-1 blockade in classical Hodgkin lymphoma. Points from the study as a whole: Newly diagnosed patients were reported to exhibit reduced baseline TCR diversity relative to healthy donors. Exclusion was applied to patients who started nivolumab under 1 year after ASCT.

With regard to this clone: No antigen is known for it.

All trial patients relapsed after autologous stem cell transplantation. The CDR3 contains 14 residues. Germline CDR1 is KGHSY and CDR2 is FQNENV. Unmatched junction bases numbered 6, after V lost 5 bases and J lost 2 bases. Measured with immunoSEQ multiplex PCR; TCRdb has only the in-frame clones, and not every one. The sample records 89,000 or so clones, nearly 95% being singletons. Here the sequenced sample was peripheral blood mononuclear cells (PBMCs), taken before the second cycle of nivolumab. This receptor was taken from a human donor with classical Hodgkin lymphoma. The gene calls are TRBV16 and TRBJ2-7, with TRBD2 matching over 7 bases. In nucleotides, the CDR3 is TGTGCCAGCAGCAATAGCGGGTCACCCTACGAGCAGTACTTC. Translation gives CASSNSGSPYEQYF.